This TCR beta chain was obtained from a study of beta chain features in type 1 diabetes. Markers CD45RO/CCR7/CD25/CD127/CD95/CD27 served to sort CD4+ naive, central memory, regulatory and stem cell-like memory cells. Reverse transcribing all isolated RNA meant expressed TCRB transcripts were sequenced. Sequenced by immunoSEQ multiplex PCR; TCRdb stores in-frame clones only, minus some. The table has some 410,000 clones, roughly 13% seen once. Germline assignment: CDR1 MNHNS and CDR2 SASEGT. The CDR3 loop spans 11 amino acids. V dropped 5 bases and J dropped 2 bases, with 3 bases sitting between them. Only a few counts were recorded for this clone.

The source of this sequence is a man in his thirties or forties in good health. The gene calls are TRBV6-1 and TRBJ2-5; D is unclear. Sequencing was performed on naive CD4+ T cells from blood. This chain's CDR3 is CASSPQETQYF. The DNA of the CDR3 is TGTGCCAGCAGTCCTCAAGAGACCCAGTACTTC.